Listed here are 11 T cell receptor beta chains from one sample, sequenced in a study of T cells in Graves' hyperthyroidism and ophthalmopathy. RNA transcripts yielded amplified TCR beta CDR3 regions. First-round RT-PCR targeting the TCR CDR3 was performed with the HTBI primer set. Using its own MiXCR run on the multiplex PCR reads, TCRdb lists one record per CDR3 protein. The sample carries about 570,000 distinct CDR3 sequences, about 43% recorded once. Sequencing was performed on peripheral blood or thyroid tissue (not recorded which). The receptors here all came from an adult woman with Graves' disease, either hyperthyroidism or ophthalmopathy (not recorded which).

Notes on this clonotype: One junction end disagrees with the germline gene, perhaps due to a read error. The V and J genes are TRBV2 and TRBJ2-5; D is perhaps TRBD1 or TRBD2 (6 bases each). The CDR3 extends over 15 amino acids. The germline CDR1 and CDR2 sequences are SNHLY and FYNNEI. CDR3 residues: CASSERRGSYNEQLF. CDR3 nucleotide sequence: TGTGCCAGCAGTGAACGGAGGGGGTCCTACAATGAGCAGCTCTTC.

This clonotype was counted many times. The rearrangement joins TRBV20-1 to TRBJ1-5; D not resolved. Deletions cut 3 bases from V and 0 bases from J, with 18 bases between. The CDR3 totals 17 residues. Germline lookup yields CDR1 DFQATT and CDR2 SNEGSKA (reference sequence). The CDR3 DNA sequence: TGCAGTGCTAGTTACAGTCAGTGGGTCTATAGCAATCAGCCCCAGCATTTT. Protein product: CSASYSQWVYSNQPQHF.

This chain uses TRBV20-1 with TRBJ2-5; 8 nucleotides match TRBD2. CDR1 is DFQATT, CDR2 SNEGSKA, per germline (reference sequence). The V and J ends lost 6 bases and 5 bases, in that order; junction bases with no gene match: 8. This CDR3 contains 13 residues. CDR3 sequence (DNA): TGCAGTGCGCGACTAGCGAGAGGGGAGACCCAGTACTTC. This translates into CSARLARGETQYF.

This clonotype was observed at least ten times. The chain couples TRBV12-5 to TRBJ2-5; tentatively, D is TRBD1 or TRBD2 (5 bases each). V was pared by 3 bases and J by 7 bases, with 30 bases between. Germline CDR1 and CDR2: LGHNT and FRNRAP. The CDR3 is 19 amino acids. CDR3 sequence reads: CASGFPTRDPGRIIATQYF. CDR3 in DNA: TGTGCTAGTGGTTTTCCTACCCGGGACCCCGGGCGGATAATCGCGACCCAGTACTTC.

In this sample, this clonotype turned up many times. J is TRBJ2-5 and V is TRBV30; either TRBD1 or TRBD2 may supply D (5 bases each). Germline lookup yields CDR1 GTSNPN and CDR2 SVGIG (reference sequence). V lost 1 base and J 1 base, leaving 7 bases between the germline ends. The CDR3 has 13 amino acids. CDR3 loop: CAWSGGFQETQYF. CDR3 nucleotides: TGTGCCTGGAGTGGGGGGTTCCAAGAGACCCAGTACTTC.

This clonotype appeared once. The chain links TRBV29-1 to TRBJ1-2; the D is unclear. The V gene's germline CDR1 is SQVTM and CDR2 ANQGSEA. Trimming shortened V by 7 bases and J by 7 bases, and 13 bases separated the two germline ends. The CDR3 is 11 amino acids. The DNA for the CDR3 is TGCAGCGCCGTTGTCGTCTGTGGCTACACCTTC. Translation: CSAVVVCGYTF.

This clonotype was observed many times. V and J are TRBV12-3 or TRBV12-4 and TRBJ1-1; TRBD1 matches 7 bases. V lost 8 bases and J lost 4; bases outside the gene matches: 7. CDR3 length: 13 amino acids. CDR3 in DNA: TGTGCCAGCTACAGGGGTGTCGGCACTGAAGCTTTCTTT. This gives the protein CASYRGVGTEAFF.

This clonotype has ten or more counts. The chain links TRBV15 to TRBJ1-3; D ambiguous. The CDR3 consists of 16 residues. Per the germline V gene, CDR1 is LNHNV and CDR2 is YYDKDF (reference sequence). V was pared by 0 bases and J by 0 bases, with 9 bases between. The CDR3: CATSRDFDSSGNTIYF. The CDR3 region has the DNA TGTGCCACCAGCAGAGATTTTGACTCCTCTGGAAACACCATATATTTT.

The chain joins TRBV7-3 to TRBJ2-5, with D tentatively TRBD2 (6 bases). This CDR3 has 15 amino acids. Germline V gene lookup returns CDR1 SGHTA and CDR2 FQGTGA. Trimming removed 5 bases from V and 7 bases from J, with 20 bases in between. The CDR3 DNA reads TGTGCCAGCAGCCAAGGGTTCGGGACTGACCGGACCCAGTACTTC. It encodes CASSQGFGTDRTQYF.

With regard to this clonotype: A much larger clone is a single base away; this may be a read error. V and J are TRBV5-5 and TRBJ1-3, with TRBD1 matching 8 bases. V dropped 6 bases and J dropped 4; count of bases not matched to a gene: 6. Germline V lookup: CDR1 SGHKS, CDR2 YYEKEE (reference sequence). The CDR3 runs 14 residues. DNA for the CDR3: TGTGCCAGCAACCACAGGGGGGAAGGAAACACCATATATTTT. It codes for CASNHRGEGNTIYF.

This clonotype has only a few counts. The CDR3 region is CAISPRDLNTEAFF. The CDR3 coding sequence is TGTGCCATCAGTCCCCGGGACCTGAACACTGAAGCTTTCTTT. The rearrangement joins TRBV7-9 to TRBJ1-1; D might be TRBD1 (5 bases). Germline lookup yields CDR1 SEHNR and CDR2 FQNEAQ (reference sequence). V lost 10 bases to trimming and J lost 0 bases, with 15 bases between them. The CDR3 totals 14 residues.